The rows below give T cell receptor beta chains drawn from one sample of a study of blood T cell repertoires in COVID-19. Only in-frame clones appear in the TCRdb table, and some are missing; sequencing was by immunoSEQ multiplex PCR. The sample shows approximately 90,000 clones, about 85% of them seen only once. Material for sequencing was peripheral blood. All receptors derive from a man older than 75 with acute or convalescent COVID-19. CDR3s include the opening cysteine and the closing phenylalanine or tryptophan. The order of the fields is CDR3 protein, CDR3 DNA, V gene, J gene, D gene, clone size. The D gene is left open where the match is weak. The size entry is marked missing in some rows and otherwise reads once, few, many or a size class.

CDR3: CASSPTGGALYYNEQFF
DNA: TGTGCCAGCAGTCCTACGGGGGGCGCCCTCTACTACAATGAGCAGTTCTTC
V: TRBV27
J: TRBJ2-1
D: NA
size: NA

CDR3: CASSLASGTRRADTQYF
DNA: TGCGCCAGCAGCTTGGCTAGCGGGACACGTAGAGCAGATACGCAGTATTTT
V: TRBV5-1
J: TRBJ2-3
D: TRBD2
size: NA

CDR3: CASSLGLAGDETQYF
DNA: TGTGCCAGCAGCTTAGGACTAGCGGGAGATGAGACCCAGTACTTC
V: TRBV11-2
J: TRBJ2-5
D: TRBD2
size: NA

CDR3: CASSFDSRNQPQHF
DNA: TGTGCCAGCAGCTTCGACTCGCGGAATCAGCCCCAGCATTTT
V: TRBV11-2
J: TRBJ1-5
D: NA
size: few

CDR3: CARGPGKSSYEQYF
DNA: TGCGCCAGGGGCCCAGGGAAAAGCTCCTACGAGCAGTACTTC
V: TRBV5-1
J: TRBJ2-7
D: NA
size: few

CDR3: CASSLTGTDGELFF
DNA: TGTGCCAGCAGCCTGACCGGGACTGACGGGGAGCTGTTTTTT
V: TRBV6-2/TRBV6-3
J: TRBJ2-2
D: NA
size: NA

CDR3: CASRRSQSPLHF
DNA: TGTGCCAGCAGACGGTCCCAATCACCCCTCCACTTT
V: TRBV6-5
J: TRBJ1-6
D: NA
size: NA

CDR3: CASSLNRGARNYGYTF
DNA: TGTGCCAGCAGCTTGAATCGGGGGGCTCGCAACTATGGCTACACCTTC
V: TRBV7-2
J: TRBJ1-2
D: NA
size: few

CDR3: CASSAGLAGGVDTQYF
DNA: TGCGCCAGCAGCGCAGGACTAGCGGGAGGGGTAGATACGCAGTATTTT
V: TRBV5-1
J: TRBJ2-3
D: TRBD2
size: NA

CDR3: CASSASATGVSYEQYF
DNA: TGTGCCAGCAGCGCCTCCGCGACAGGGGTCTCCTACGAGCAGTACTTC
V: TRBV7-3
J: TRBJ2-7
D: TRBD1
size: NA

CDR3: CASSMGQASGANVLTF
DNA: TGTGCCAGTAGTATGGGACAGGCCTCTGGGGCCAACGTCCTGACTTTC
V: TRBV19
J: TRBJ2-6
D: TRBD1
size: NA

CDR3: CASSLARGSTEAFF
DNA: TGCGCCAGCAGCTTGGCCAGGGGTAGCACTGAAGCTTTCTTT
V: TRBV5-1
J: TRBJ1-1
D: NA
size: NA

CDR3: CASSLGSGASASGNTIYF
DNA: TGTGCCAGCAGCTTAGGATCAGGGGCATCCGCATCTGGAAACACCATATATTTT
V: TRBV7-9
J: TRBJ1-3
D: NA
size: NA

CDR3: CAWSVQGHGGTQYF
DNA: TGTGCCTGGAGTGTACAGGGGCACGGCGGGACCCAGTACTTC
V: TRBV30
J: TRBJ2-5
D: TRBD1
size: NA

CDR3: CASSRHGLAGEETQYF
DNA: TGTGCCAGCAGCCGCCACGGACTAGCGGGAGAAGAGACCCAGTACTTC
V: TRBV7-3
J: TRBJ2-5
D: TRBD2
size: NA

CDR3: CASSARQGSLSGYTF
DNA: TGCGCCAGCAGCGCCCGACAGGGATCCCTATCTGGCTACACCTTC
V: TRBV5-1
J: TRBJ1-2
D: TRBD1
size: NA

CDR3: CASSMTSSYNSPLHF
DNA: TGTGCCAGCAGTATGACAAGCTCCTATAATTCACCCCTCCACTTT
V: TRBV6-5
J: TRBJ1-6
D: NA
size: NA

CDR3: CSLRQGTLNTEAFF
DNA: TGCAGCCTTAGACAGGGGACCTTGAACACTGAAGCTTTCTTT
V: TRBV29-1
J: TRBJ1-1
D: TRBD1
size: NA

CDR3: CASSEAGLAGLRGF
DNA: TGTGCCAGCAGTGAAGCGGGCCTAGCGGGACTCCGGGGCTTC
V: TRBV6-1
J: TRBJ2-7
D: TRBD2
size: medium-sized

CDR3: CASSIDLDRAYYGYTF
DNA: TGTGCCAGTAGTATAGATCTCGACAGGGCCTACTATGGCTACACCTTC
V: TRBV19
J: TRBJ1-2
D: TRBD1
size: NA

CDR3: CASSLQQGYYGYTF
DNA: TGTGCCAGCAGCCTTCAACAGGGGTACTATGGCTACACCTTC
V: TRBV5-6
J: TRBJ1-2
D: TRBD1
size: NA

CDR3: CASSPRAGGETQYF
DNA: TGTGCCAGCAGCCCTCGGGCGGGAGGAGAGACCCAGTACTTC
V: TRBV5-8
J: TRBJ2-5
D: TRBD2
size: NA

CDR3: CASSTRRNTGELFF
DNA: TGTGCCAGTAGTACCCGGAGGAACACCGGGGAGCTGTTTTTT
V: TRBV19
J: TRBJ2-2
D: NA
size: NA

CDR3: CASSLEGQAISEQYF
DNA: TGCGCCAGCAGCTTGGAGGGACAGGCGATTTCGGAGCAGTACTTC
V: TRBV5-1
J: TRBJ2-7
D: TRBD1
size: NA

CDR3: CASSIGLAGLLSYEQYF
DNA: TGTGCCAGTAGTATAGGACTAGCGGGGCTACTCTCCTACGAGCAGTACTTC
V: TRBV19
J: TRBJ2-7
D: TRBD2
size: NA

CDR3: CASGLGGWTEAFF
DNA: TGTGCCAGCGGCCTGGGGGGTTGGACTGAAGCTTTCTTT
V: TRBV6-2/TRBV6-3
J: TRBJ1-1
D: NA
size: NA